This T cell receptor beta chain was sequenced during a study of blood T cell repertoires in COVID-19. About the study: The origin of the acute and convalescent COVID-19 samples was the United States, Italy and Spain. Sources were T cells, B-cell-depleted T cells, or PBMCs; the material itself was cDNA or gDNA.

In the original analysis: How many nucleated cells were present was estimated from reference gene primer amplification. Sequencing was performed with immunoSEQ multiplex PCR; in TCRdb, only in-frame clones are kept and a portion is missing. The DNA was the basis for D and trimming; V, J and clone size are from that table. The sample consists of about 26,000 clones, approximately 85% of them appearing once. Followed over time, Seattle patients had been enrolled while infection was active. This CDR3 spans 15 amino acids. Trimming removed 1 base from V and 7 bases from J; junction bases left unmatched: 8. Germline V gene lookup returns CDR1 LGHDT and CDR2 YNNKEL (reference sequence).

Sequenced sample: peripheral blood. The TCR sequence derives from a woman of 80 years or more with COVID-19, enrolled during active disease. The chain has TRBV3-1 (or the pseudogene TRBV3-2) and TRBJ2-7; 9 nucleotides agree with TRBD2. CDR3 in amino acids: CASSQAAGGPFEQYF. CDR3 coding DNA: TGTGCCAGCAGCCAAGCCGCGGGGGGGCCTTTTGAGCAGTACTTC.